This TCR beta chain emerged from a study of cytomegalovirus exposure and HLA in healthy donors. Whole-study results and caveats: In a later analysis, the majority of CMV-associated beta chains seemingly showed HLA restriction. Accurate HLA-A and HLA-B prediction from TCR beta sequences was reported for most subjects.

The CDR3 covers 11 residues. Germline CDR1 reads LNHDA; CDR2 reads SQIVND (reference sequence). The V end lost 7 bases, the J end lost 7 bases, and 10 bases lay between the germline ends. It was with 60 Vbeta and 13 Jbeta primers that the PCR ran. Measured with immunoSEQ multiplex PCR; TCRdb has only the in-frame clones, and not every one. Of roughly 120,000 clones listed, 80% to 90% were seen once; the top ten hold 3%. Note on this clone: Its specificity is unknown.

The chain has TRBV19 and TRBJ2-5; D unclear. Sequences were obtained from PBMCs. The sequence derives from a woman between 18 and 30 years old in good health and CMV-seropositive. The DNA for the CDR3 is TGTGCCAGTAAGGAGTCGAGGACCCAGTACTTC. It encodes CASKESRTQYF.